This passage covers 25 T cell receptor beta chains from one sample sequenced in a study of cytomegalovirus exposure and HLA in healthy donors. This PCR relied on a set of 60 Vbeta primers and 13 Jbeta primers. TCRdb's copy holds only in-frame clones and misses some; the assay was immunoSEQ multiplex PCR. The data hold about 190,000 clones, with roughly 80% observed a single time. Sequencing was done on a sample of PBMCs. The receptor source for this set is a woman aged 45-65 years in good health and CMV-seronegative.

The chain joins TRBV6-1 to TRBJ2-7; TRBD2 might be the D (5 bases). The CDR3 length is 12 residues. The V gene's germline CDR1 is MNHNS and CDR2 SASEGT. Trimming pared 6 bases from V and 9 bases from J, leaving 15 bases between. CDR3 region: CASSQAERTQYF. CDR3 in DNA: TGTGCCAGCAGCCAAGCGGAGCGTACGCAGTACTTC.

The rearrangement uses TRBV15 and TRBJ2-1, with D unresolved. V lost 0 bases and J lost 5, with 8 bases in between. Germline V lookup: CDR1 LNHNV, CDR2 YYDKDF (reference sequence). There are 14 residues in the CDR3. The CDR3 DNA follows: TGTGCCACCAGCAGAGATGAACACCACAATGAGCAGTTCTTC. Its translation is CATSRDEHHNEQFF.

This clone occurred a few times. V and J are TRBV6-5 and TRBJ2-2; TRBD1 matches 7 bases. In germline, CDR1 is MNHEY, CDR2 SVGAGI. V was pared by 3 bases and J by 5 bases, with 9 bases of the junction left unmatched. This CDR3 is 16 amino acids long. CDR3 sequence (DNA): TGTGCCAGCAGTTATTCCACAGGGGCAGGAACCGGGGAGCTGTTTTTT. Its protein is CASSYSTGAGTGELFF.

The J gene is TRBJ2-1, the V gene TRBV18; TRBD1 matches at 7 bases. Germline V gives CDR1 KGHSH, CDR2 LQKENI. There are 14 residues in the CDR3. V shed 3 bases and J 6 bases; nucleotides not matched to a gene: 5. Written as DNA, the CDR3 is TGTGCCAGCTCACCTCAAAAGGGGGCCAATGAGCAGTTCTTC. It codes for CASSPQKGANEQFF.

This clone was recorded only once. The chain employs TRBV6-1 and TRBJ2-7; no firm D call. This CDR3 has 13 amino acids. Between the trimmed V and J ends, which lost 2 bases and 6 bases, there was a span of 11 bases. Germline V CDR1 and CDR2: MNHNS, SASEGT. CDR3 loop: CASSELRHGEQYF. The DNA of the CDR3 is TGTGCCAGCAGTGAACTCCGCCACGGCGAGCAGTACTTC.

The V gene is TRBV6-4, the J gene TRBJ1-2, with TRBD1 matching 8 bases. Germline values: CDR1 MRHNA, CDR2 SNTAGT. The CDR3 consists of 14 residues. V was pared by 5 bases and J by 7 bases, with 9 bases of the junction left unmatched. The CDR3 nucleotides are TGTGCCAGCAGTCCCGAGACAGGGGATTTTGGCTACACCTTC. Translated: CASSPETGDFGYTF.

This clone occurred a few times. The J gene is TRBJ2-7, the V gene TRBV4-3; the match to TRBD1 covers 11 bases. The CDR3 totals 16 residues. Germline V gives CDR1 LGHNA, CDR2 YSLEER. V lost 4 bases and J lost 4; bases outside the gene matches: 9. DNA of the CDR3: TGCGCCAGCAGCCCCGCCGGGGGACAGGGGGTATACGAGCAGTACTTC. It is translated as CASSPAGGQGVYEQYF.

The chain employs TRBV10-3 and TRBJ1-1, with 12 bases that match TRBD1. V lost 6 bases to trimming and J lost 7 bases; unmatched junction nucleotides: 9. Germline lookup yields CDR1 ENHRY and CDR2 SYGVKD. This CDR3 spans 15 amino acids. The CDR3 DNA is TGTGCCATCAGCTCGGGACAGGGGGCTCTTTGTGAAGCTTTCTTT. The encoded protein is CAISSGQGALCEAFF.

This clone has only a few counts. This chain links TRBV7-2 with TRBJ1-2; D gene unclear. V lost 1 base to trimming and J lost 2 bases, with 14 bases between them. The CDR3 contains 16 residues. In germline, CDR1 is SGHTA, CDR2 FQGNSA. The chain's CDR3 is CASSLDPIVSNYGYTF. Here the CDR3 DNA reads TGTGCCAGCAGCTTAGACCCCATAGTATCCAACTATGGCTACACCTTC.

This clone showed up just a few times. Here the CDR3 reads CASSSTRGEQYF. CDR3 bases: TGCGCCAGCAGCTCGACGAGGGGGGAGCAGTACTTC. The rearrangement joins TRBV5-1 to TRBJ2-7; D might be TRBD1 (6 bases). This CDR3 is 12 amino acids long. CDR1 and CDR2 (germline): SGHRS, YFSETQ. V was clipped by 3 bases and J by 7 bases, with 11 bases between them.

CDR3 sequence reads: CAISDGGASQPQHF. As DNA, the CDR3 is TGTGCCATCAGTGACGGGGGGGCGAGTCAGCCCCAGCATTTT. The chain links TRBV10-3 to TRBJ1-5; a weak D match, TRBD1 (6 bases). This CDR3 contains 14 residues. The germline V gene has CDR1 ENHRY and CDR2 SYGVKD. Trimming took 3 bases from V and 6 from J, leaving 12 bases between them.

V is TRBV7-3 and J is TRBJ2-3, with TRBD2 as a possible D gene (5 bases). CDR3 length: 18 residues. Per the germline V gene, CDR1 is SGHTA and CDR2 is FQGTGA. With 1 base removed from V and 2 bases from J, the gap between germline ends came to 19 bases. The CDR3, as DNA: TGTGCCAGCAGCTTAAGAGGTGGTGGAGCGGCCAACACAGATACGCAGTATTTT. It is translated as CASSLRGGGAANTDTQYF.

With regard to this clone: Other DNA sequences in the same sample also yield this CDR3. V and J are TRBV5-4 and TRBJ2-1, with D tentatively TRBD1 (6 bases). Trimming removed 7 bases from V and 0 bases from J, with 14 bases in between. Per germline, CDR1 SGHNT and CDR2 YYREEE (reference sequence). CDR3 size: 15 residues. CDR3 nucleotides: TGTGCCAGCCGCCTTGGGGGCAACTCCTACAATGAGCAGTTCTTC. Translation gives CASRLGGNSYNEQFF.

The chain carries TRBV4-1 and TRBJ2-7; the match to TRBD1 covers 11 bases. The CDR3 totals 15 residues. Germline-derived CDR1 and CDR2 are MGHRA and YSYEKL. The V gene end was trimmed by 4 bases and the J gene end by 3 bases; junction bases not matched to a gene: 5. CDR3 region: CASSPSGTGGYEQYF. CDR3 DNA sequence: TGCGCCAGCAGCCCGTCCGGGACAGGGGGCTACGAGCAGTACTTC.

V and J are TRBV19 and TRBJ1-1; D not resolved. Germline loops: CDR1 LNHDA, CDR2 SQIVND (reference sequence). Trimming shortened V by 5 bases and J by 7 bases, and 11 bases separated the two germline ends. The CDR3 extends over 12 amino acids. CDR3 sequence (DNA): TGTGCCAGTAGTCTACCACCGAGTGAAGCTTTCTTT. This codes for CASSLPPSEAFF.

This clone was recorded a few times. CDR3 coding DNA: TGCAGCGCAGACAAACCCACTGAAGCTTTCTTT. As protein: CSADKPTEAFF. The V gene is TRBV29-1, the J gene TRBJ1-1; D gene uncertain. The ends were cut back, 7 bases at V and 4 bases at J, with 10 bases in the middle. The CDR3 spans 11 residues. Germline V gives CDR1 SQVTM, CDR2 ANQGSEA. The complete variable domain, with remaining parts taken from reference TRBV29-1 and TRBJ1-1, reads SAVISQKPSRDICQRGTSLTIQCQVDSQVTMMFWYRQQPGQSLTLIATANQGSEATYESGFVIDKFPISRPNLTFSTLTVSNMSPEDSSIYLCSADKPTEAFFGQGTRLTVV.

The chain couples TRBV19 to TRBJ2-7; TRBD2 aligns across 7 bases. Trimming cost V 7 bases and J 3 bases; bases outside gene matches: 12. The CDR3 length is 15 residues. CDR1 and CDR2 from the germline V gene are LNHDA and SQIVND (reference sequence). CDR3 loop: CASTSSGQGNYEQYF. The CDR3 region has the DNA TGTGCCAGTACCTCTAGCGGCCAAGGGAACTACGAGCAGTACTTC.

J is TRBJ2-3 and V is TRBV19; D gene unclear. The germline V gene encodes CDR1 LNHDA and CDR2 SQIVND (reference sequence). The CDR3 consists of 14 residues. Trimming stripped 3 bases from V and 0 bases from J, with 7 bases between. The CDR3 DNA reads as TGTGCCAGTAGTATCCAACTTAGCACAGATACGCAGTATTTT. Its translation: CASSIQLSTDTQYF.

The CDR3 spells CASSQDQVGVFSSYNEQFF. The CDR3 DNA is TGCGCCAGCAGCCAAGATCAAGTCGGGGTTTTCAGCTCCTACAATGAGCAGTTCTTC. The chain has TRBV4-3 and TRBJ2-1; weak D call: TRBD2 (5 bases). This CDR3 region has 19 residues. Trimming pared 0 bases from V and 0 bases from J, leaving 18 bases between. Germline-derived CDR1 and CDR2 are LGHNA and YSLEER.

V gene TRBV6-1 combines with J gene TRBJ2-1, with 11 nucleotides matching TRBD1. J was trimmed by 10 bases and V by 4 bases; bases with no gene match: 3. The CDR3 runs 13 residues. The germline V gene encodes CDR1 MNHNS and CDR2 SASEGT. This CDR3 reads CASSARTGGEQFF. The CDR3 nucleotides are TGTGCCAGCAGTGCGCGGACAGGGGGCGAGCAGTTCTTC.

The V gene is TRBV14, the J gene TRBJ1-2; D might be TRBD1 (6 bases). Germline CDR1 is SGHDN and CDR2 is FVKESK. The V and J ends lost 6 bases and 0 bases respectively, with 11 bases between them. There are 14 residues in the CDR3. CDR3 region: CASSRDTSNYGYTF. The CDR3, as DNA: TGTGCCAGCAGTCGGGACACATCTAACTATGGCTACACCTTC.

About this clone: The junction does not match germline at one end; this may be a read error. The chain joins TRBV9 to TRBJ2-5; TRBD2 might be the D (5 bases). This CDR3 is built from 15 residues. Germline CDR1 reads SGDLS; CDR2 reads YYNGEE. CDR3 residues: CACSAGLSTQETQYF. CDR3 nucleotide sequence: TGTGCCTGCAGCGCCGGACTCTCAACCCAAGAGACCCAGTACTTC. The whole variable domain, filled in from reference TRBV9 and TRBJ2-5, reads DSGVTQTPKHLITATGQRVTLRCSPRSGDLSVYWYQQSLDQGLQFLIQYYNGEERAKGNILERFSAQQFPDLHSELNLSSLELGDSALYFCACSAGLSTQETQYFGPGTRLLVL.

V is TRBV9 and J is TRBJ2-3; a possible D gene is TRBD2 (5 bases). CDR1 is SGDLS and CDR2 is YYNGEE in the germline V gene. Trimming shortened V by 2 bases and J by 2 bases, and 12 bases separated the two germline ends. The CDR3 extends over 15 amino acids. This chain's CDR3 is CASSVGRVYTDTQYF. DNA of the CDR3: TGTGCCAGCAGCGTTGGGCGGGTTTACACAGATACGCAGTATTTT.

V gene TRBV27 combines with J gene TRBJ2-7; TRBD2 matches 8 bases. V gave up 1 base and J gave up 3 bases; unmatched junction bases: 5. Germline CDR1 and CDR2: MNHEY and SMNVEV (reference sequence). The CDR3 is 15 amino acids. The CDR3, as DNA: TGTGCCAGCAGTTTATTCCGGGGGGGGGTCTACGAGCAGTACTTC. It specifies CASSLFRGGVYEQYF.

This clone was seen a single time. This chain joins TRBV11-2 and TRBJ2-1, with 8 bases lining up with TRBD1. The CDR3 has 18 amino acids. The germline CDR1 and CDR2 sequences are SGHAT and FQNNGV. V shed 5 bases, J shed 6 bases, and the junction held 18 bases outside the gene matches. The CDR3 DNA reads TGTGCCAGCAGCGTCGGACAGGGTGGGACCTTAAGGGTCAATGAGCAGTTCTTC. It encodes CASSVGQGGTLRVNEQFF.